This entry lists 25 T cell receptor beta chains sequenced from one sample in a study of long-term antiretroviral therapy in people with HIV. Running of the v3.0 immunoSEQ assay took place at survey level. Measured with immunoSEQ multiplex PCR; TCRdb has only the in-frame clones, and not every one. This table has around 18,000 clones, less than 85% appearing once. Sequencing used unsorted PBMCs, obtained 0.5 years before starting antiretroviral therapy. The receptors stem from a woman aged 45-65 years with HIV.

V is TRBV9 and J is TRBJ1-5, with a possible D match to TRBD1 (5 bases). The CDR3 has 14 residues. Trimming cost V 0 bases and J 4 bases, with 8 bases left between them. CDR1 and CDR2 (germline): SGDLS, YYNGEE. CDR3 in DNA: TGTGCCAGCAGCGTAGGTGGGGGAAATCAGCCCCAGCATTTT. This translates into CASSVGGGNQPQHF.

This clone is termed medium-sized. CDR3 in amino acids: CASSQDPGNYGYTF. The CDR3 nucleotides are TGCGCCAGCAGCCAAGACCCAGGGAATTATGGCTACACCTTC. This chain links TRBV4-1 with TRBJ1-2; D possibly corresponds to TRBD1 (5 bases). Germline V gene sequence: CDR1 MGHRA, CDR2 YSYEKL. Trimming cost V 0 bases and J 5 bases, with 10 bases left between them. This CDR3 has 14 amino acids.

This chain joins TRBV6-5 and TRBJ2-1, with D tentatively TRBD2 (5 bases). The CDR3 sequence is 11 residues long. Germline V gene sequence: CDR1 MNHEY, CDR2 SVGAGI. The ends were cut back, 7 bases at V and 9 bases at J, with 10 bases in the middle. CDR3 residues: CASTDGGEQFF. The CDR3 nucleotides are TGTGCCAGCACTGACGGAGGTGAGCAGTTCTTC.

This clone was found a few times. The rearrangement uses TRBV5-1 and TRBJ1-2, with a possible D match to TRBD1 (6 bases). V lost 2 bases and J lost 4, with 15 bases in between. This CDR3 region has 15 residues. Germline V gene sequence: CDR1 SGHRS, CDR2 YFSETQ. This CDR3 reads CASSLRQGIIYGYTF. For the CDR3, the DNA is TGCGCCAGCAGCTTAAGGCAGGGGATCATCTATGGCTACACCTTC.

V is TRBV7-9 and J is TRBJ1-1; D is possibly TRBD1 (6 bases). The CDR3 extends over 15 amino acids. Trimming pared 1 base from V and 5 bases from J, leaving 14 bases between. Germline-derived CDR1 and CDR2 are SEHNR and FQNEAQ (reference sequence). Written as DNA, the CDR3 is TGTGCCAGCAGCTTAGTCGCAGGGGCAGGGACTGAAGCTTTCTTT. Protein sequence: CASSLVAGAGTEAFF.

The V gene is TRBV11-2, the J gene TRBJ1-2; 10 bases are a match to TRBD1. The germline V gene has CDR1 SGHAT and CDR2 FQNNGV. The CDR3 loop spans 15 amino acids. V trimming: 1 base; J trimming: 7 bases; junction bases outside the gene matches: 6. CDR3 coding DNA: TGTGCCAGCAGCTTAGGAGACAGGGGGCCTGGTGGCTACACCTTC. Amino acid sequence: CASSLGDRGPGGYTF.

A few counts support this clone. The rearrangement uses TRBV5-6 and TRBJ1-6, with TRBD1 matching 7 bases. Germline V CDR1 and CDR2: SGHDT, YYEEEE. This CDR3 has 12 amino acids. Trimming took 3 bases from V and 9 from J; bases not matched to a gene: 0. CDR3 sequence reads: CASSSGGSPLHF. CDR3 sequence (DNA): TGTGCCAGCAGCTCAGGGGGTTCACCCCTCCACTTT. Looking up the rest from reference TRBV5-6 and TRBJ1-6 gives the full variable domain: DAGVTQSPTHLIKTRGQQVTLRCSPKSGHDTVSWYQQALGQGPQFIFQYYEEEERQRGNFPDRFSGHQFPNYSSELNVNALLLGDSALYLCASSSGGSPLHFGNGTRLTVT.

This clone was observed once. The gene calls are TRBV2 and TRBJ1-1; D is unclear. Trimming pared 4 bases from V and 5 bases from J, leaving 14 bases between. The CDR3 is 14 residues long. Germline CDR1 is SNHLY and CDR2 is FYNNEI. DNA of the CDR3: TGTGCCAGCAGTGTGGGTGGAGGTGGGACTGAAGCTTTCTTT. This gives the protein CASSVGGGGTEAFF.

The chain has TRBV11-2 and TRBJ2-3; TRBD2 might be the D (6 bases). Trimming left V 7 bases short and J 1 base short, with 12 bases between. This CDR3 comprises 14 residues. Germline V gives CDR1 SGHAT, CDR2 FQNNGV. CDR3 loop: CASTSDYGTDTQYF. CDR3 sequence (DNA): TGTGCCAGCACCTCGGACTATGGCACAGATACGCAGTATTTT.

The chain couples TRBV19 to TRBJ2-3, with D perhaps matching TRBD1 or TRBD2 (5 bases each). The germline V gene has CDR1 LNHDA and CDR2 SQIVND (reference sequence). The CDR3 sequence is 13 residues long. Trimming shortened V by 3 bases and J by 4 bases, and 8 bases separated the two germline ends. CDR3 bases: TGTGCCAGTAGTATGCAGGGACCAGATACGCAGTATTTT. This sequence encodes CASSMQGPDTQYF.

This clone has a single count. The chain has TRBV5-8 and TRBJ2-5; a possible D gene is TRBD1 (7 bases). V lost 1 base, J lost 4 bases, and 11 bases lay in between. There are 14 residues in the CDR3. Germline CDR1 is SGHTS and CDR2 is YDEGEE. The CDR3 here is CASSLLQGGETQYF. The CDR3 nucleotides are TGTGCCAGCAGCTTGCTTCAGGGGGGAGAGACCCAGTACTTC.

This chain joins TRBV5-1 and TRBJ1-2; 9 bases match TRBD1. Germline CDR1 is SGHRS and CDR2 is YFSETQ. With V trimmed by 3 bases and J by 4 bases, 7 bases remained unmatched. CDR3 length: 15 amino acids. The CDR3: CASSSGTGNSYGYTF. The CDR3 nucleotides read TGCGCCAGCAGCTCGGGGACAGGGAACAGCTATGGCTACACCTTC.

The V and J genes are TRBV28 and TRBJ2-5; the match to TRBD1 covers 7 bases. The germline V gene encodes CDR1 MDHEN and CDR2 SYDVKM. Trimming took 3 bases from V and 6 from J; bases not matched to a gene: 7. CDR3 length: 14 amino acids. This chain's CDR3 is CASSFGQGVKTQYF. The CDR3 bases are TGTGCCAGCAGTTTCGGGCAGGGGGTGAAGACCCAGTACTTC.

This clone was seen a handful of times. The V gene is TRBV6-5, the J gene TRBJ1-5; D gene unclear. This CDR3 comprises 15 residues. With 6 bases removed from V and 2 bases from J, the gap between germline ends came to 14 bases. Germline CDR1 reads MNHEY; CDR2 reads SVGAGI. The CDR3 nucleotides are TGTGCCAGCAGCCTCCAGGTCGGAGGCAATCAGCCCCAGCATTTT. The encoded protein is CASSLQVGGNQPQHF.

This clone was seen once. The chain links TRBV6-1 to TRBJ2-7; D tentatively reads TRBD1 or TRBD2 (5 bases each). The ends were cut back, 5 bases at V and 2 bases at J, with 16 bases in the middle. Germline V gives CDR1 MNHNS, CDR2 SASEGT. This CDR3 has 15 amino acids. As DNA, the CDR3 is TGTGCCAGCAGTTGGGACGGAAACTCCCCCTACGAGCAGTACTTC. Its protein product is CASSWDGNSPYEQYF.

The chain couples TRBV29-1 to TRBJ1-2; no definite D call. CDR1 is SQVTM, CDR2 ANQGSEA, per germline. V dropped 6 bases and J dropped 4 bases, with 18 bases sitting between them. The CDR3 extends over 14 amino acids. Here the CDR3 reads CSVKNPWEGYGYTF. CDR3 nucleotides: TGCAGCGTCAAGAACCCGTGGGAGGGCTATGGCTACACCTTC. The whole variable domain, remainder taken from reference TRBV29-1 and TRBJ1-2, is SAVISQKPSRDICQRGTSLTIQCQVDSQVTMMFWYRQQPGQSLTLIATANQGSEATYESGFVIDKFPISRPNLTFSTLTVSNMSPEDSSIYLCSVKNPWEGYGYTFGSGTRLTVV.

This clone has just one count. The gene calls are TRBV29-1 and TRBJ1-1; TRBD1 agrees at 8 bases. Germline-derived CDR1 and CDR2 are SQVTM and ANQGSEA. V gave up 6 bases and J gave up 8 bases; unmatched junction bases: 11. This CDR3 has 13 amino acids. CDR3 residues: CSVAQGEYSEAFF. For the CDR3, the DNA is TGCAGCGTCGCACAGGGGGAGTATTCCGAAGCTTTCTTT.

Written as DNA, the CDR3 is TGTGCCAGCTCACCAGGGGGATTCTCTGGAAACACCATATATTTT. Its protein is CASSPGGFSGNTIYF. The chain carries TRBV18 and TRBJ1-3, with D perhaps matching TRBD1 (5 bases). Looked up from germline, CDR1 is KGHSH and CDR2 is LQKENI. Trimming took 2 bases from V and 0 from J, leaving 8 bases between them. The CDR3 extends over 15 amino acids.

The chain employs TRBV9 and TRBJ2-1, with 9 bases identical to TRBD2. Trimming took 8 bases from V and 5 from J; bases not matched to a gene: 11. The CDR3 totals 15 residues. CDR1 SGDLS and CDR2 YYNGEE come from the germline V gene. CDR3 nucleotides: TGTGCCAGTGCGAGGGGCGGGGGGGCCCACAATGAGCAGTTCTTC. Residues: CASARGGGAHNEQFF. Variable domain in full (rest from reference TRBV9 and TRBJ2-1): DSGVTQTPKHLITATGQRVTLRCSPRSGDLSVYWYQQSLDQGLQFLIQYYNGEERAKGNILERFSAQQFPDLHSELNLSSLELGDSALYFCASARGGGAHNEQFFGPGTRLTVL.

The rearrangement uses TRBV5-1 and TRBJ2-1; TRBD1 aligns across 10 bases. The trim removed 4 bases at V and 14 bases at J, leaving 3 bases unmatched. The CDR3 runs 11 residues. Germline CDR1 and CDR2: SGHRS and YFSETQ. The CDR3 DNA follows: TGCGCCAGCAGCACAGGGACAGGGGAGTTCTTC. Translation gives CASSTGTGEFF.

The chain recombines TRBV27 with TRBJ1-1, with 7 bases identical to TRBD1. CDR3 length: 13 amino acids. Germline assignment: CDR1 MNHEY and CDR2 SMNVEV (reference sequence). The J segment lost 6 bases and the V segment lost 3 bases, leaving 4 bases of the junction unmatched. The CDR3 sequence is CASSFYRGPEAFF. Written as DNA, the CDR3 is TGTGCCAGCAGTTTTTACAGGGGCCCTGAAGCTTTCTTT.

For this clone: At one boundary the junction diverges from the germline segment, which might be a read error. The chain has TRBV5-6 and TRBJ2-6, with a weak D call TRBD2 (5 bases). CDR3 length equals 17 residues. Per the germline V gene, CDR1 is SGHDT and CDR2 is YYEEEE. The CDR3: CASPSGNSTKSGQRPDF. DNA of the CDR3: TGTGCCAGCCCCAGCGGCAATAGTACAAAGTCGGGCCAACGTCCTGACTTC. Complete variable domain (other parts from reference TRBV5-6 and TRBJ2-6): DAGVTQSPTHLIKTRGQQVTLRCSPKSGHDTVSWYQQALGQGPQFIFQYYEEEERQRGNFPDRFSGHQFPNYSSELNVNALLLGDSALYLCASPSGNSTKSGQRPDFGAGSRLTVL.

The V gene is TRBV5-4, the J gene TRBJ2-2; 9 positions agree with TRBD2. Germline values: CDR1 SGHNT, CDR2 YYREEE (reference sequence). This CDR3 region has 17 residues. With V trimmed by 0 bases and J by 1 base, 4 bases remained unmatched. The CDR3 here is CASSLATSGRNTGELFF. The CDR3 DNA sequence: TGTGCCAGCAGCTTGGCGACTAGCGGAAGGAACACCGGGGAGCTGTTTTTT.

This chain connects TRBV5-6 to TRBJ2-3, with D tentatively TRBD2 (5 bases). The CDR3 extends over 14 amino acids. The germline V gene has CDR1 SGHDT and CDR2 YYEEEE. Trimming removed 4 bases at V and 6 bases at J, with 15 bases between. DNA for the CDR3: TGTGCCAGCAGCCTGGTCGGGGAATCGGATACGCAGTATTTT. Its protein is CASSLVGESDTQYF.

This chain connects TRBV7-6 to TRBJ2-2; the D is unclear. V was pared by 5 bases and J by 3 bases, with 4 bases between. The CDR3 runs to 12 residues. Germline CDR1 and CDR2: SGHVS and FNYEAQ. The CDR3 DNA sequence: TGTGCCAGCAGCCCTGACACCGGGGAGCTGTTTTTT. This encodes CASSPDTGELFF.